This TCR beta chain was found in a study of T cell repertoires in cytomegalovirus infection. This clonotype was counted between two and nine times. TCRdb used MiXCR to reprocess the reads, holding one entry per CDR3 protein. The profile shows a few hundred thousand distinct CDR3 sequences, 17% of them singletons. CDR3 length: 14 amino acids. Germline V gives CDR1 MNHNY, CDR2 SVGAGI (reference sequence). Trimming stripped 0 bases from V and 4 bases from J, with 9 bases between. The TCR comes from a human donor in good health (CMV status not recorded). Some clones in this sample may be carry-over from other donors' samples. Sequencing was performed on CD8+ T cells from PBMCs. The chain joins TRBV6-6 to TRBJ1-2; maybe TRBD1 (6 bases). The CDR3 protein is CASSYSGRGYGYTF. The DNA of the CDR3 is TGTGCCAGCAGTTACTCAGGCAGGGGCTATGGCTACACCTTC.